This TCR beta chain was obtained from a study of T cell responses to AZD1222 COVID-19 vaccine. Profiling relied on immunoSEQ multiplex PCR, and the TCRdb table lists in-frame clones only, not all of them. The data show fewer than 70,000 clones, 80% seen once. Notes on the study in general: Of spike-specific TCRs, nearly half reportedly target regions left unmutated in variants.

There are 14 residues in the CDR3. Germline trimming cut 2 bases from V and 6 bases from J; bases unmatched to any gene: 7. Germline V gene data show CDR1 as SGDLS and CDR2 as YYNGEE. Points on this clone: The antigen is undetermined.

The receptor comes from an adult who received the AZD1222 COVID-19 vaccine. The material was peripheral blood, obtained 28 days after the second AZD1222 dose. The genes are TRBV9 and TRBJ2-7, with 8 bases matching TRBD1. The CDR3 is CASSVGQGYFEQYF. The CDR3 DNA reads TGTGCCAGCAGCGTCGGACAGGGTTACTTCGAGCAGTACTTC. Full variable domain (outside the CDR3, taken from reference TRBV9 and TRBJ2-7): DSGVTQTPKHLITATGQRVTLRCSPRSGDLSVYWYQQSLDQGLQFLIQYYNGEERAKGNILERFSAQQFPDLHSELNLSSLELGDSALYFCASSVGQGYFEQYFGPGTRLTVT.